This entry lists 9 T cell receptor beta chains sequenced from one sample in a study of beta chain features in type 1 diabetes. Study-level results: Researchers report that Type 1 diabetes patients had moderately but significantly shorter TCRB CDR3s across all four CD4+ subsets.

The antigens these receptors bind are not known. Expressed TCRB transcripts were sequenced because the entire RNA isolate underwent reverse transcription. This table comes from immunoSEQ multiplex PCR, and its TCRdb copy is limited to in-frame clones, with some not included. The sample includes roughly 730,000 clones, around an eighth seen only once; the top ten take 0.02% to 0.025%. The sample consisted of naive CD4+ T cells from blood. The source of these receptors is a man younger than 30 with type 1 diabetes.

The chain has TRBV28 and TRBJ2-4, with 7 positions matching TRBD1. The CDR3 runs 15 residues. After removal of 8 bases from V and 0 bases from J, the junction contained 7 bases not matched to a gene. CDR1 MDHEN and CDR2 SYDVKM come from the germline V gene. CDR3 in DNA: TGTGCCAGCGGGCTCGGGACAGTAGCCAAAAACATTCAGTACTTC. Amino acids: CASGLGTVAKNIQYF.

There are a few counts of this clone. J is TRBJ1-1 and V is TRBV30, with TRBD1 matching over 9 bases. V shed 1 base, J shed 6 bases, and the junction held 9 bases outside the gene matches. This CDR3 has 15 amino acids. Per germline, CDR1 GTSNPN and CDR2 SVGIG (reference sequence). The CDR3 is CAWSDHRGLRAEAFF. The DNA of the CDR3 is TGTGCCTGGAGTGACCACAGGGGGCTGCGGGCTGAAGCTTTCTTT. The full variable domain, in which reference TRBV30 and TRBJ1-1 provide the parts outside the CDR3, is SQTIHQWPATLVQPVGSPLSLECTVEGTSNPNLYWYRQAAGRGLQLLFYSVGIGQISSEVPQNLSASRPQDRQFILSSKKLLLSDSGFYLCAWSDHRGLRAEAFFGQGTRLTVV.

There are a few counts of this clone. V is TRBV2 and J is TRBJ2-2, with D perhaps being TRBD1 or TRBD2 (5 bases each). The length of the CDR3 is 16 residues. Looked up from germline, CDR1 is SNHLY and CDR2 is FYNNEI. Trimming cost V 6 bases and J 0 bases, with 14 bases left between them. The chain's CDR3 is CASSARGRANTGELFF. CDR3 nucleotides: TGTGCCAGCAGCGCGAGGGGCCGCGCGAACACCGGGGAGCTGTTTTTT.

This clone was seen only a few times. The CDR3: CASRPLGTADTYF. DNA of the CDR3: TGTGCCAGCAGACCCCTGGGGACAGCAGATACTTACTTC. This chain links TRBV7-2 with TRBJ2-7; 7 positions agree with TRBD1. The CDR3 consists of 13 residues. CDR1 and CDR2 from the germline V gene are SGHTA and FQGNSA. V was clipped by 6 bases and J by 13 bases; unmatched bases: 15.

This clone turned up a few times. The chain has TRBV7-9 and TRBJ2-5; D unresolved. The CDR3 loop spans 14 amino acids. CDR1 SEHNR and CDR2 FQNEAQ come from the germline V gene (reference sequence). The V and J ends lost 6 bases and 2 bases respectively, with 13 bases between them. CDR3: CASRQTGPQETQYF. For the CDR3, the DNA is TGTGCCAGCAGGCAGACCGGGCCTCAAGAGACCCAGTACTTC. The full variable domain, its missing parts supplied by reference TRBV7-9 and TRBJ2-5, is DTGVSQNPRHKITKRGQNVTFRCDPISEHNRLYWYRQTLGQGPEFLTYFQNEAQLEKSRLLSDRFSAERPKGSFSTLEIQRTEQGDSAMYLCASRQTGPQETQYFGPGTRLLVL.

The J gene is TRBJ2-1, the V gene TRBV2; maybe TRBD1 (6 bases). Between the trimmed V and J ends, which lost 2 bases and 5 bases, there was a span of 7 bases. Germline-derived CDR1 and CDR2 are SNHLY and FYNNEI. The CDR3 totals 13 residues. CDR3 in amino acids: CASSERQDNEQFF. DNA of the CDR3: TGTGCCAGCAGTGAAAGACAGGACAATGAGCAGTTCTTC.

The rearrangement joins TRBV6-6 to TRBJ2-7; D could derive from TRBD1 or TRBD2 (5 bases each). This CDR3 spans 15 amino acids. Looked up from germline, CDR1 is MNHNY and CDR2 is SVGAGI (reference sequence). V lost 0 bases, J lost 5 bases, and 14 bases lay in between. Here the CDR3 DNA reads TGTGCCAGCAGTTACTCCGTCGGGGCTGGGAACGAGCAGTACTTC. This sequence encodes CASSYSVGAGNEQYF.

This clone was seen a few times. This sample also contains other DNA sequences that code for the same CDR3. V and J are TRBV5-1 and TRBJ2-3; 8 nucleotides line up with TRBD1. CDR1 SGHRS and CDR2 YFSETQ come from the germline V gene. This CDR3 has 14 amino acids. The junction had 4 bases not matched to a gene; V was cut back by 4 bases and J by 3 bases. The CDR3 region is CASSPGQATDTQYF. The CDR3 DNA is TGCGCCAGCAGCCCGGGACAGGCGACAGATACGCAGTATTTT. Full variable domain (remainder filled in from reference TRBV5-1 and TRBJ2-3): KAGVTQTPRYLIKTRGQQVTLSCSPISGHRSVSWYQQTPGQGLQFLFEYFSETQRNKGNFPGRFSGRQFSNSRSEMNVSTLELGDSALYLCASSPGQATDTQYFGPGTRLTVL.

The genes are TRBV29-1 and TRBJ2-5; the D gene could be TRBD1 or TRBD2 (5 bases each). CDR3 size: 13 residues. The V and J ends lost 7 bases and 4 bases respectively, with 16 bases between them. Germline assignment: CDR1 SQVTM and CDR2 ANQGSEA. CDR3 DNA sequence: TGCAGCGCTGGGTCAGGGACGGGAGAGACCCAGTACTTC. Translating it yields CSAGSGTGETQYF.